The T cell receptor beta chain described here comes from a study of T cell responses to AZD1222 COVID-19 vaccine. Regarding the study as a whole: Repertoires were obtained only post-peak T cell response.

As concerns this clone: Its antigen is not identified.

The study pooled second doses at about 4 or about 12 weeks. Data came from immunoSEQ multiplex PCR; TCRdb stores just in-frame clones and leaves some out. The table lists about 150,000 clones, 90% of them singletons. Germline CDR1 is WNHNN and CDR2 is SYGVQD (reference sequence). Trimming removed 4 bases from V and 3 bases from J, with 12 bases in between. This CDR3 has 14 amino acids. The TCR was taken from an adult who received the AZD1222 COVID-19 vaccine. V usage is TRBV10-1 and J usage is TRBJ1-1; no clear D. The sequencing used peripheral blood, collected 28 days after the second AZD1222 dose. The CDR3: CASSGPGMDTEAFF. CDR3 sequence (DNA): TGCGCCAGCAGTGGTCCGGGGATGGACACTGAAGCTTTCTTT.